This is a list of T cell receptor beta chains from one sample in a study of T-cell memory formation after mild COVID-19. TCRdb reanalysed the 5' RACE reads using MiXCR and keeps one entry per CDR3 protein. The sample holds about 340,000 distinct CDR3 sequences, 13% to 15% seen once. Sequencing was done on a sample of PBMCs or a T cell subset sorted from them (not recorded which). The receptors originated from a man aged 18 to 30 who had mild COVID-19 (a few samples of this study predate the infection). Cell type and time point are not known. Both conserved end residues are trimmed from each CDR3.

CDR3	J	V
ASSSAPGTGVRNEQF	TRBJ2-1	TRBV7-3
ASSQNYEQY	TRBJ2-7	TRBV6-2/TRBV6-3
ASSYWDRAGYGYT	TRBJ1-2	TRBV6-5
ASSRDRAAGANVLT	TRBJ2-6	TRBV5-1
ASSLSAEKLF	TRBJ1-4	TRBV12-3/TRBV12-4
SASSATGWNQPQH	TRBJ1-5	TRBV20-1
ASSESGGGNTDTQY	TRBJ2-3	TRBV25-1
ASSIRRLTEAF	TRBJ1-1	TRBV19
ASSYRLADYNEQF	TRBJ2-1	TRBV12-3/TRBV12-4
ASSGDPRYVEQF	TRBJ2-1	TRBV7-9